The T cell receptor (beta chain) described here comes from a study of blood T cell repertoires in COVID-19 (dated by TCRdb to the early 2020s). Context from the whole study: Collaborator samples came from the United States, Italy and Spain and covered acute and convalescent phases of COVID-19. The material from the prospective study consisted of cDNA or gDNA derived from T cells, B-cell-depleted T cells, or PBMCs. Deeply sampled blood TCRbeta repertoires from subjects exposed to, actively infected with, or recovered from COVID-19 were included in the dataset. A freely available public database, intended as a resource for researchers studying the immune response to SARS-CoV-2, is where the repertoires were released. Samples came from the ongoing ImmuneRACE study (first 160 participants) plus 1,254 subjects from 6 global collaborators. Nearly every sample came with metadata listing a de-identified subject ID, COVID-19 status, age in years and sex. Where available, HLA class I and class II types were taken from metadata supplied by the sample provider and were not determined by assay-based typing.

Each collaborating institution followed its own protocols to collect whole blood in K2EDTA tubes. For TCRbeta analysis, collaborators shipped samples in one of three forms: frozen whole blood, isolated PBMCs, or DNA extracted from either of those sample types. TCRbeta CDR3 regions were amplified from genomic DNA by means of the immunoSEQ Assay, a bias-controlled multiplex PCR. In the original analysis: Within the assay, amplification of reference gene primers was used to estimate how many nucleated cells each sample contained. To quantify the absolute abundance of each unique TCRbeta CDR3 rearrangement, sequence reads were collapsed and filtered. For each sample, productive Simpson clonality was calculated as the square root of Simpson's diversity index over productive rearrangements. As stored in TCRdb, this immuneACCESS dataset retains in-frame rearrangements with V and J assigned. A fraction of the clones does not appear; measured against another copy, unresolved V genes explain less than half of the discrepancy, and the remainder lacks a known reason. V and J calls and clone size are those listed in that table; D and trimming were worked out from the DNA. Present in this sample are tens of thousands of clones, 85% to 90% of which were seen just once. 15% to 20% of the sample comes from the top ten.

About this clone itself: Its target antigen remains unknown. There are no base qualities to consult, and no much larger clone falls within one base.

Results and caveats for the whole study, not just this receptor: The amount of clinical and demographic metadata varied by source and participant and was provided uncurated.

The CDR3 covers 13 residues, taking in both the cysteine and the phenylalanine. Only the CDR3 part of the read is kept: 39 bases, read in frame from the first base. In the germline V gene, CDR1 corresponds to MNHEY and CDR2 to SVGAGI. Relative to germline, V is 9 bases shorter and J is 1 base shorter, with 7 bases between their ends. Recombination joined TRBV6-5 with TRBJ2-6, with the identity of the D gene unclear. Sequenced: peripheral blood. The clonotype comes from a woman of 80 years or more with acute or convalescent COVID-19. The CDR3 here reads CARADSGANVLTF. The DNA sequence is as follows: TGTGCCAGGGCAGATTCTGGGGCCAACGTCCTGACTTTC.